These 29 T cell receptor beta chains were all obtained from the same sample, sequenced in a study of T cells in Graves' hyperthyroidism and ophthalmopathy. RNA transcripts were the template for amplifying TCR beta CDR3 regions. The TCR CDR3 first-round RT-PCR relied on the HTBI primer set. One entry per CDR3 protein, called by TCRdb with MiXCR from the multiplex PCR reads. The table includes hundreds of thousands of distinct CDR3 sequences, around a sixth detected once. The specimen sequenced was blood. All receptors come from a woman in her forties or fifties with Graves' hyperthyroidism that later progressed to Graves' ophthalmopathy.

This clonotype came up a few times. The V and J genes are TRBV3-1 and TRBJ2-1; 12 bases match TRBD2. V lost 6 bases, J lost 8 bases, and 5 bases stayed unmatched. Germline CDR1 LGHDT, CDR2 YNNKEL (reference sequence). The CDR3 runs to 14 residues. CDR3 bases: TGTGCCAGCAGGCCGGGACTAGCGGGCTATGAGCAGTTCTTC. This translates into CASRPGLAGYEQFF.

The V gene is TRBV10-3, the J gene TRBJ2-3, with D possibly being TRBD2 (6 bases). The CDR3 spans 16 residues. Trimming removed 0 bases from V and 6 bases from J, with 16 bases in between. In germline, CDR1 is ENHRY, CDR2 SYGVKD. The CDR3 spells CAISESLDLGGDTQYF. The DNA of the CDR3 is TGTGCCATCAGTGAGTCGTTAGATCTTGGGGGGGATACGCAGTATTTT.

This clonotype was counted only a few times. V and J are TRBV6-1 and TRBJ2-2, with 12 bases that match TRBD1. CDR1 is MNHNS, CDR2 SASEGT, per germline. The CDR3 is 18 residues long. V trimming: 6 bases; J trimming: 3 bases; junction bases outside the gene matches: 11. CDR3 loop: CASRKPGQGARHTGELFF. The CDR3 DNA reads as TGTGCCAGCAGGAAACCGGGACAGGGGGCGCGGCACACCGGGGAGCTGTTTTTT.

The chain couples TRBV6-1 to TRBJ2-1; maybe TRBD2 (6 bases). CDR1 and CDR2 from the germline V gene are MNHNS and SASEGT. The CDR3 is 13 residues long. Trimming pared 3 bases from V and 12 bases from J, leaving 15 bases between. The CDR3 nucleotides read TGTGCCAGCAGTGATTTGGCGGAGGGGTGGCAGTTCTTC. Its translation is CASSDLAEGWQFF.

The chain carries TRBV24-1 and TRBJ2-1; D gene ambiguous. Germline values: CDR1 KGHDR, CDR2 SFDVKD. This CDR3 has 15 amino acids. Between the trimmed V and J ends, which lost 4 bases and 2 bases, there was a span of 11 bases. CDR3: CATSDPRTAYNEQFF. CDR3 DNA sequence: TGTGCCACCAGTGACCCCCGGACGGCCTACAATGAGCAGTTCTTC.

This clonotype was seen many times. The chain carries TRBV6-1 and TRBJ1-1, with 10 bases identical to TRBD1. The V segment lost 7 bases and the J segment 4 bases; nucleotides outside the gene matches: 12. Per the germline V gene, CDR1 is MNHNS and CDR2 is SASEGT. The CDR3 totals 16 residues. The CDR3 loop is CASIPGQGMSITEAFF. The CDR3 DNA reads as TGTGCCAGCATTCCGGGACAGGGGATGTCGATCACTGAAGCTTTCTTT.

The sample holds many counts of this clonotype. The rearrangement uses TRBV5-5 and TRBJ2-5; the match to TRBD1 covers 7 bases. Per the germline V gene, CDR1 is SGHKS and CDR2 is YYEKEE (reference sequence). The CDR3 covers 14 residues. V shed 3 bases, J shed 4 bases, and the junction held 6 bases outside the gene matches. The CDR3 DNA follows: TGTGCCAGCAGCTCCATAAGGGGGCCAGAGACCCAGTACTTC. Amino acid sequence: CASSSIRGPETQYF. Combining the CDR3 with reference TRBV5-5 and TRBJ2-5 gives the whole variable domain DAGVTQSPTHLIKTRGQQVTLRCSPISGHKSVSWYQQVLGQGPQFIFQYYEKEERGRGNFPDRFSARQFPNYSSELNVNALLLGDSALYLCASSSIRGPETQYFGPGTRLLVL.

This clonotype was detected only a few times. The V and J genes are TRBV27 and TRBJ1-4, with unresolved D. Germline CDR1 reads MNHEY; CDR2 reads SMNVEV (reference sequence). CDR3 length: 14 residues. Trimming pared 0 bases from V and 8 bases from J, leaving 10 bases between. CDR3 nucleotide sequence: TGTGCCAGCAGTTTATCCGTCAGCGGGGAAAAACTGTTTTTT. This sequence encodes CASSLSVSGEKLFF.

This clonotype was observed a handful of times. This chain connects TRBV20-1 to TRBJ1-1; D might be TRBD1 (5 bases). The CDR3 extends over 15 amino acids. The germline V gene has CDR1 DFQATT and CDR2 SNEGSKA (reference sequence). V lost 4 bases, J lost 4 bases, and 19 bases lay in between. Here the CDR3 DNA reads TGCAGTGCTATACAAGCAGGGTTAATTGGCACTGAAGCTTTCTTT. It specifies CSAIQAGLIGTEAFF.

There are many counts of this clonotype. This chain uses TRBV5-1 with TRBJ1-6; D unresolved. Looked up from germline, CDR1 is SGHRS and CDR2 is YFSETQ. Trimming cost V 0 bases and J 10 bases, with 14 bases left between them. This CDR3 comprises 15 residues. The CDR3 sequence is CASSLGDLTYSPLHF. CDR3 nucleotides: TGCGCCAGCAGCTTGGGGGATTTAACCTACTCACCCCTCCACTTT.

This clonotype occurred a few times. A read error may produce the germline difference seen at one junction end. CDR3 DNA: TGTGCCAGCAGTGACTCGACAGAGGGTGAGCAGTTCTTC. It is translated as CASSDSTEGEQFF. The chain recombines TRBV6-5 with TRBJ2-1; D possibly matches TRBD1 or TRBD2 (5 bases each). The CDR3 is 13 residues long. Per germline, CDR1 MNHEY and CDR2 SVGAGI.

This chain joins TRBV7-9 and TRBJ1-4; D ambiguous. In germline, CDR1 is SEHNR, CDR2 FQNEAQ (reference sequence). Trimming removed 3 bases at V and 1 base at J, with 3 bases between. There are 13 residues in the CDR3. CDR3 in DNA: TGTGCCAGCAGCTTCGGAACTAATGAAAAACTGTTTTTT. It translates to CASSFGTNEKLFF.

This clonotype was detected many times. The chain uses TRBV6-1 and TRBJ2-5; 9 bases are a match to TRBD2. With 5 bases clipped from V and 4 bases from J, the junction kept 8 bases outside the gene matches. The CDR3 is 15 amino acids. CDR1 MNHNS and CDR2 SASEGT come from the germline V gene. CDR3 coding DNA: TGTGCCAGCAGTCTCATAGGGACTAGCCTAGAGACCCAGTACTTC. It yields the protein CASSLIGTSLETQYF.

There are a few counts of this clonotype. The chain carries TRBV12-3 or TRBV12-4 and TRBJ2-3; D ambiguous. CDR3 size: 15 residues. Trimming took 6 bases from V and 0 from J, leaving 13 bases between them. The CDR3 DNA reads as TGTGCCAGCAGCCAAAGGGCAGTAAGCACAGATACGCAGTATTTT. Protein product: CASSQRAVSTDTQYF.

This clonotype showed up just a few times. The chain has TRBV29-1 and TRBJ1-2; TRBD1 matches at 7 bases. With V trimmed by 2 bases and J by 6 bases, 9 bases remained unmatched. CDR1 is SQVTM, CDR2 ANQGSEA, per germline. The CDR3 spans 14 residues. The CDR3 nucleotides are TGCAGCGTTGAACCGGGACAGATCCCGAATGGCTACACCTTC. Residues: CSVEPGQIPNGYTF.

The J gene is TRBJ1-4, the V gene TRBV15, with D possibly TRBD1 on 5 matching bases. V lost 2 bases and J lost 8, with 18 bases in between. The CDR3 is made up of 16 amino acids. The V gene's germline CDR1 is LNHNV and CDR2 YYDKDF (reference sequence). The CDR3: CATSRRDGAFFEKLFF. The CDR3 region has the DNA TGTGCCACCAGCAGACGGGACGGAGCCTTCTTCGAAAAACTGTTTTTT.

This clonotype was counted only a few times. In DNA form, the CDR3 reads TGTGCCAGCATAGGGACAGGGGGCGTGGGGCAGCCCCAGCATTTT. Its protein is CASIGTGGVGQPQHF. V is TRBV6-1 and J is TRBJ1-5, with TRBD1 identical over 12 bases. The germline V gene encodes CDR1 MNHNS and CDR2 SASEGT. The CDR3 runs 15 residues. J lost 7 bases, V lost 7 bases, and 8 bases had no gene match.

The chain couples TRBV6-1 to TRBJ1-6; tentatively, D is TRBD1 (5 bases). This CDR3 comprises 12 residues. Germline values: CDR1 MNHNS, CDR2 SASEGT. V dropped 8 bases and J dropped 10 bases, with 12 bases sitting between them. CDR3 sequence: CASGREGSPLHF. The CDR3 bases are TGTGCCAGCGGAAGGGAGGGGTCACCCCTCCACTTT.

The chain is built from TRBV25-1 and TRBJ1-1; 8 bases fit TRBD1. Per germline, CDR1 MGHDK and CDR2 SYGVNS. The CDR3 is made up of 14 amino acids. Trimming took 3 bases from V and 10 from J; bases not matched to a gene: 10. This CDR3 is CASSEGPRGRRAFF. CDR3 in DNA: TGTGCCAGCAGTGAGGGCCCCAGGGGGCGACGAGCTTTCTTT.

The genes are TRBV5-6 and TRBJ1-3; 8 bases align to TRBD1. Germline CDR1 reads SGHDT; CDR2 reads YYEEEE. The J segment lost 0 bases and the V segment lost 4 bases, leaving 6 bases of the junction unmatched. The CDR3 length is 16 residues. CDR3 sequence: CASSKWTGSSGNTIYF. The CDR3 DNA reads TGTGCCAGCAGCAAATGGACAGGGAGCTCTGGAAACACCATATATTTT.

This rearrangement joins TRBV7-9 to TRBJ2-7, with D possibly being TRBD1 (5 bases). Germline CDR1 SEHNR, CDR2 FQNEAQ (reference sequence). Deletions cut 3 bases from V and 1 base from J, with 16 bases between. This CDR3 comprises 16 residues. The CDR3 is CASSFGPGQGSYEQYF. The CDR3 DNA follows: TGTGCCAGCAGCTTTGGGCCAGGGCAGGGTTCCTACGAGCAGTACTTC.

This clonotype came up many times. The chain couples TRBV11-3 to TRBJ1-6; weak D call: TRBD1 (6 bases). The CDR3 covers 15 residues. Between the trimmed V and J ends, which lost 0 bases and 8 bases, there was a span of 11 bases. The germline gives CDR1 SGHNT, CDR2 YENEEA. CDR3: CASSLDGQNHSPLHF. CDR3 sequence (DNA): TGTGCCAGCAGCTTAGACGGACAGAATCATTCACCCCTCCACTTT.

A few counts support this clonotype. A much larger clone lies one base from this, so it may be a read error. The rearrangement uses TRBV12-3 or TRBV12-4 and TRBJ1-1; the D gene is possibly TRBD1 (5 bases). The CDR3 runs to 14 residues. DNA for the CDR3: TGTGCCAGCAGTGCAGGACACTTGAACACTGAAGCTTCCTTT. Translation: CASSAGHLNTEASF.

This clonotype was counted only a few times. V and J are TRBV6-1 and TRBJ2-2; no definite D call. Germline lookup yields CDR1 MNHNS and CDR2 SASEGT. CDR3 length: 15 amino acids. Between the trimmed V and J ends, which lost 6 bases and 7 bases, there was a span of 18 bases. CDR3 loop: CASSTPWLAGGELFF. CDR3 coding DNA: TGTGCCAGCAGCACCCCGTGGTTAGCAGGCGGGGAGCTGTTTTTT.

This chain connects TRBV28 to TRBJ1-5; D perhaps matches TRBD1 (5 bases). CDR3 size: 12 residues. Germline V gene lookup returns CDR1 MDHEN and CDR2 SYDVKM. Trimming took 7 bases from V and 9 from J, leaving 13 bases between them. The CDR3 spells CASTGPGGPQHF. CDR3 DNA: TGTGCCAGCACAGGGCCGGGTGGGCCCCAGCATTTT.

In this sample, this clonotype turned up once. The V call is TRBV11-3, the J call TRBJ2-2, with 9 bases fitting TRBD2. Unmatched junction bases numbered 17, after V lost 6 bases and J lost 3 bases. The CDR3 runs to 19 residues. Germline V gene lookup returns CDR1 SGHNT and CDR2 YENEEA. In nucleotides, the CDR3 is TGTGCCAGCAGTTTTCCGACCCCCGAGCGGGGGGCGGACACCGGGGAGCTGTTTTTT. Translation: CASSFPTPERGADTGELFF.

The CDR3 region has the DNA TGTGCCAGCAGTTGGTCAGGGTTTGATTCACCCCTCCACTTT. This sequence encodes CASSWSGFDSPLHF. The V and J genes are TRBV27 and TRBJ1-6; D might be TRBD1 (5 bases). This CDR3 contains 14 residues. V was shortened by 4 bases and J by 8 bases, with 12 bases between the two germline ends. Germline lookup yields CDR1 MNHEY and CDR2 SMNVEV (reference sequence).

This clonotype was detected many times. The chain uses TRBV5-5 and TRBJ2-1, with TRBD2 matching over 7 bases. V lost 4 bases to trimming and J lost 1 base; unmatched junction nucleotides: 5. The CDR3 runs to 15 residues. Germline lookup yields CDR1 SGHKS and CDR2 YYEKEE (reference sequence). The CDR3 spells CASSGGGLSYNEQFF. For the CDR3, the DNA is TGTGCCAGCAGCGGCGGGGGATTATCCTACAATGAGCAGTTCTTC.

V is TRBV19 and J is TRBJ2-5; perhaps TRBD2 as D (5 bases). CDR1 and CDR2 (germline): LNHDA, SQIVND (reference sequence). Trimming stripped 6 bases from V and 4 bases from J, with 6 bases between. The length of the CDR3 is 11 residues. The CDR3 region has the DNA TGTGCCAGTAGGAGCGGAGAGACCCAGTACTTC. Translated, it gives CASRSGETQYF.